This is a list of T cell receptor beta chains from one sample in a study of T cells in Graves' hyperthyroidism and ophthalmopathy. TCRdb re-called the multiplex PCR reads through MiXCR, storing one row per CDR3 protein. The sample carries a few hundred thousand distinct CDR3 sequences, 16% recorded once. The sequencing input was blood. These receptors all stem from a woman between 40 and 55 years old with Graves' ophthalmopathy. The CDR3 runs from the conserved cysteine through the conserved F or W. The D gene is left open where the match is weak. Size values are once, few and many counts, or a class for expanded clones, and some rows have none.

abundance | j_gene | v_gene | d_gene | CDR3nt | CDR3aa
- | TRBJ2-5 | TRBV24-1 | TRBD1 | TGTGCCGCCAGTGATTTGCCGGGACAGGCCCAAGAGACCCAGTACTTC | CAASDLPGQAQETQYF
- | TRBJ2-1 | TRBV29-1 | - | TGCAGCGCCTCACAGGTACAGGCTGAGCAGTTCTTC | CSASQVQAEQFF
- | TRBJ2-1 | TRBV7-9 | TRBD2 | TGTGCCAGCAGCTTACGGGGGGGAGAGACCCAGTTCTTC | CASSLRGGETQFF
many | TRBJ1-2 | TRBV12-3/TRBV12-4 | - | TGTGCCAGCAGTTTAGAACCGGGGAGCGGCTACACCTTC | CASSLEPGSGYTF
few | TRBJ1-1 | TRBV29-1 | - | TGCAGCGTTCCAGGACAGCAGAACACTGAAGCTTTCTTT | CSVPGQQNTEAFF
few | TRBJ2-5 | TRBV5-1 | - | TGCGCCAGCAGCTCAGAGGGGGCCCAGTACTTC | CASSSEGAQYF
many | TRBJ2-7 | TRBV7-9 | - | TGTGCCAGCAGCACCACTCCCGGGACCCCAGGTGCCTACGAGCAGTACTTC | CASSTTPGTPGAYEQYF
many | TRBJ2-3 | TRBV7-2 | - | TGTGCCAGCAGCTCGTACACAGATACGCAGTATTTT | CASSSYTDTQYF
few | TRBJ2-7 | TRBV4-2 | TRBD1 | TGTGCCAGCAGCGCCTCCACAGGGGACCCCTCCTACGAGCAGTACTTC | CASSASTGDPSYEQYF
many | TRBJ2-3 | TRBV9 | TRBD2 | TGTGCCAGCAGCCCCCGGACTAGCGGGAGGACAGATACGCAGTATTTT | CASSPRTSGRTDTQYF
many | TRBJ1-2 | TRBV6-1 | - | TGTGCCAGCAGTTATACGTTCGTCGGAATTGGTATTTATGGCTACACCTTC | CASSYTFVGIGIYGYTF
many | TRBJ1-5 | TRBV28 | - | TGTGCCAGCAGTTTAGAGTTTGTCGGCAATCAGCCCCAGCATTTT | CASSLEFVGNQPQHF
many | TRBJ2-7 | TRBV28 | TRBD1 | TGTGCCAGCAGGGACAGGGGGATGGGAGGGGAGACAAACTACGAGCAGTACTTC | CASRDRGMGGETNYEQYF
many | TRBJ1-1 | TRBV5-1 | - | TGCGCCAGCAGCTTGGAGGGGGATGAAGCTTTCTTT | CASSLEGDEAFF
many | TRBJ2-3 | TRBV20-1 | - | TGCAGTGCCCGGACTGGAGGGGGGTTGGATACGCAGTATTTT | CSARTGGGLDTQYF
many | TRBJ2-3 | TRBV2 | TRBD2 | TGTGCCAGCAGGCCAACTAGCGGGAGGGGATTTAGCACAGATACGCAGTATTTT | CASRPTSGRGFSTDTQYF
- | TRBJ1-1 | TRBV19 | - | TGTGCCAGTAGTACTGCCAGGGTGGACACTGAAGCTTTCTTT | CASSTARVDTEAFF
- | TRBJ1-1 | TRBV20-1 | - | TGCAGTGCTAGTCCGGGGACATCTGAAGCTTTCTTT | CSASPGTSEAFF
many | TRBJ2-3 | TRBV11-3 | TRBD2 | TGTGCCAGCAGCTCCGGACTAGCGGGAGATACGGGCACAGATACGCAGTATTTT | CASSSGLAGDTGTDTQYF
- | TRBJ2-5 | TRBV4-1 | TRBD2 | TGCGCCAGCAGCCAAGATCGCGGGGGGATGGAGACCCAGTACTTC | CASSQDRGGMETQYF
many | TRBJ2-5 | TRBV3-1 | - | TGTGCCAGCAGCTCCGAAGGGGAGACCCAGTACTTC | CASSSEGETQYF
many | TRBJ1-1 | TRBV29-1 | - | TGCAGCGTTGAAGGCAGGGGCCCTGAAGCTTTCTTT | CSVEGRGPEAFF
many | TRBJ1-1 | TRBV10-3 | - | TGTGCCATCAGTGAGTCGGGACCCTCAGACACTGAAGCTTTCTTT | CAISESGPSDTEAFF
many | TRBJ1-2 | TRBV20-1 | - | TGCAGTGCTTCCCGGGCGGGGCAGTCAAACTATGGCTACACCTTC | CSASRAGQSNYGYTF
- | TRBJ1-1 | TRBV12-5 | - | TGTGCTAGTGGTTTGGACGGAAACACTGAAGCTTTCTTT | CASGLDGNTEAFF
- | TRBJ2-3 | TRBV6-1 | TRBD1 | TGTGCCAGCAGCCTTCCAAGGACAGGGAGCTCAGATACGCAGTATTTT | CASSLPRTGSSDTQYF
many | TRBJ2-3 | TRBV5-1 | - | TGCGCCAGCAGCTCCAGACTAGATCGGGGTAGAGATACGCAGTATTTT | CASSSRLDRGRDTQYF
many | TRBJ2-3 | TRBV3-1 | - | TGTGCCAGCAGCCAGGTGACAGATACGCAGTATTTT | CASSQVTDTQYF
- | TRBJ2-5 | TRBV19 | TRBD1 | TGTGCCAGTAGTGCGCGGACAGGGGGTAAAGAGACCCAGTACTTC | CASSARTGGKETQYF
many | TRBJ2-1 | TRBV20-1 | - | TGCAGTGCTAGAGACCCAGGGGCAGGGGTAGGGAATGAGCAGTTCTTC | CSARDPGAGVGNEQFF
- | TRBJ1-2 | TRBV29-1 | - | TGCAGCGTTGCGTTAGAAACTAACTATGGCTACACCTTC | CSVALETNYGYTF
many | TRBJ2-3 | TRBV9 | TRBD2 | TGTGCCAGCAGCGTGACTAGCGGGGGTTACCTCAGCACAGATACGCAGTATTTT | CASSVTSGGYLSTDTQYF
- | TRBJ2-2 | TRBV2 | - | TGTGCCAGCAGTGAAGGAACCGGGGAGCTGTTTTTT | CASSEGTGELFF
- | TRBJ1-3 | TRBV5-1 | - | TGCGCCAGCAGCCCTGATCTGGGAAACACCATATATTTT | CASSPDLGNTIYF
few | TRBJ2-3 | TRBV20-1 | - | TGCAGTGCTATCCATAACAGGAAAGATACGCAGTATTTT | CSAIHNRKDTQYF
many | TRBJ1-1 | TRBV19 | - | TGTGCCAGTAAGGAACAACCCAACACTGAAGCTTTCTTT | CASKEQPNTEAFF
few | TRBJ2-1 | TRBV19 | - | TGTGCCACCCAGGATGGCAATGAGCAGTTCTTC | CATQDGNEQFF
many | TRBJ2-3 | TRBV5-1 | - | TGCGCCAGCAGCTTGCAGCGAGCAGATACGCAGTATTTT | CASSLQRADTQYF
- | TRBJ2-2 | TRBV2 | - | TGTGCCAGCAGTGATGGGCTAGTAAACACCGGGGAGCTGTTTTTT | CASSDGLVNTGELFF
- | TRBJ2-1 | TRBV7-2 | TRBD2 | TGTGCCAGCAGCACACTAGCGGGACCCACCTACAATGAGCAGTTCTTC | CASSTLAGPTYNEQFF
many | TRBJ1-4 | TRBV27 | TRBD1 | TGTGCCAGCAGATTCTCAGGGGGCTCTAATGAAAAACTGTTTTTT | CASRFSGGSNEKLFF
- | TRBJ1-3 | TRBV28 | - | TGTGCCAGCAGTCCAGACTCCAACTCTGGAAACACCATATATTTT | CASSPDSNSGNTIYF
few | TRBJ2-4 | TRBV28 | - | TGTGCCAGCAGCACACTCAGGGGGGTAAACATTCAGTACTTC | CASSTLRGVNIQYF
few | TRBJ1-1 | TRBV2 | - | TGTGCCAGCAGTGGCGGCAGGGCGGGTGAAGCTTTCTTT | CASSGGRAGEAFF
- | TRBJ2-2 | TRBV28 | TRBD2 | TGTGCCAGCAGCCTTCCCAGCGGGGGCACCGGGGAGCTGTTTTTT | CASSLPSGGTGELFF
- | TRBJ2-2 | TRBV5-1 | TRBD2 | TGCGCCAGCAGTCGGGTAGCGGGAGCCGGGGAGCTGTTTTTT | CASSRVAGAGELFF
- | TRBJ1-1 | TRBV2 | - | TGTGCCAGCAGTGAATGGCAGGGAGGGGATGGAGCTTTCTTT | CASSEWQGGDGAFF